The following is a T cell receptor beta chain sequence with its context. These data are taken from a study of blood T cell repertoires in COVID-19. Overall study: The cDNA or gDNA used as material had been derived from T cells, B-cell-depleted T cells, or PBMCs.

Original analysis: Scientists estimated how many nucleated cells there were by amplifying reference gene primers. Some clones are missing from TCRdb's copy, which holds only in-frame ones; the method was immunoSEQ multiplex PCR. Clonal size and the V and J genes are those of that table, whereas D and trimming came from the DNA. This repertoire shows a few hundred thousand clones, 75% to 90% found once; its top ten account for approximately 2%. CDR3 length: 19 residues. This receptor was taken from a man aged 25-40 years with active or convalescent COVID-19. Input material: peripheral blood. The rearrangement links TRBV21-1 to TRBJ1-6; the table's D call, TRBD1, has no DNA check behind it. TRBV21-1 constitutes a pseudogene. The CDR3 coding sequence is TGTGCCAGCAGCAAAAGGGGGCCACCGACACACTCCTATAATTCACCCCTCCACTTT. Translation gives CASSKRGPPTHSYNSPLHF.